The 10 T cell receptor beta chains below were found in one sample sequenced in a study of T cell responses to AZD1222 COVID-19 vaccine. Profiled with immunoSEQ multiplex PCR; TCRdb holds only in-frame clones, not every one. The data hold about 160,000 clones, with approximately 90% observed a single time. Sample: peripheral blood, taken on day 0 of AZD1222 vaccination. These receptors were taken from an adult in good health.

The V and J genes are TRBV7-8 and TRBJ2-7; D unresolved. CDR3 length equals 11 residues. Germline V gene data show CDR1 as SGHVS and CDR2 as FQNEAQ. V was trimmed by 6 bases and J by 7 bases, leaving 10 bases between them. CDR3: CASSSGWEQYF. CDR3 sequence (DNA): TGTGCCAGCAGTTCGGGCTGGGAGCAGTACTTC.

This chain connects TRBV2 to TRBJ1-1; TRBD1 matches at 9 bases. With V trimmed by 7 bases and J by 7 bases, 4 bases remained unmatched. There are 12 residues in the CDR3. Germline lookup yields CDR1 SNHLY and CDR2 FYNNEI. CDR3 sequence (DNA): TGTGCCAGCACCCCGGGACAGGGTGAAGCTTTCTTT. This codes for CASTPGQGEAFF.

The V and J genes are TRBV9 and TRBJ2-7; D is ambiguous. Germline V lookup: CDR1 SGDLS, CDR2 YYNGEE. V lost 2 bases and J 3 bases, leaving 15 bases between the germline ends. The CDR3 runs to 15 residues. The CDR3 DNA sequence: TGTGCCAGCAGCGTGAATACTTCCCCCAACTACGAGCAGTACTTC. Translated: CASSVNTSPNYEQYF.

The chain joins TRBV2 to TRBJ1-2; no reliable D call. The CDR3 sequence is 14 residues long. Trimming removed 4 bases from V and 2 bases from J, with 11 bases in between. In germline, CDR1 is SNHLY, CDR2 FYNNEI. The CDR3 DNA reads TGTGCCAGCAGTGGAAGGGAGCGAAACTATGGCTACACCTTC. Translated: CASSGRERNYGYTF.

This clone occurred once. This chain connects TRBV2 to TRBJ2-1; D remains unclear. Germline V gene lookup returns CDR1 SNHLY and CDR2 FYNNEI. With 3 bases removed from V and 7 bases from J, the gap between germline ends came to 4 bases. The CDR3 is 11 residues long. The CDR3 region has the DNA TGTGCCAGCAGTGACTTGAATGAGCAGTTCTTC. Translated, it gives CASSDLNEQFF.

The genes are TRBV6-1 and TRBJ1-6; D remains unclear. V lost 2 bases and J 7 bases, leaving 15 bases between the germline ends. This CDR3 is built from 16 residues. Germline V gives CDR1 MNHNS, CDR2 SASEGT. The CDR3 DNA sequence: TGTGCCAGCAGTGAATTCGACGCGCCTGGGAATTCACCCCTCCACTTT. Amino acid sequence: CASSEFDAPGNSPLHF.

The chain couples TRBV14 to TRBJ1-5; 8 nucleotides line up with TRBD1. V shed 1 base, J shed 5 bases, and the junction held 7 bases outside the gene matches. The CDR3 has 16 amino acids. CDR1 and CDR2 (germline): SGHDN, FVKESK. The CDR3 protein is CASSQGLDRADQPQHF. CDR3 in DNA: TGTGCCAGCAGCCAAGGGTTGGACAGGGCGGATCAGCCCCAGCATTTT.

This clone was recorded only once. The CDR3 protein is CASSQEGPNYGYTF. In nucleotides, the CDR3 is TGTGCCAGCAGCCAAGAAGGGCCTAACTATGGCTACACCTTC. The chain combines TRBV4-2 with TRBJ1-2; no clear D gene. V shed 0 bases and J shed 0 bases, with 5 bases lying between them. The germline CDR1 and CDR2 sequences are LGHNA and YNFKEQ. CDR3 length: 14 residues.

This clone showed up just once. The V and J genes are TRBV28 and TRBJ2-1, with 9 bases aligning to TRBD1. The CDR3 is 15 residues long. V lost 6 bases to trimming and J lost 8 bases; unmatched junction nucleotides: 11. The V gene's germline CDR1 is MDHEN and CDR2 SYDVKM. The CDR3 region has the DNA TGTGCCAGCAGGATGGGGACAGGGTTTGATTATGAGCAGTTCTTC. Amino acids: CASRMGTGFDYEQFF.

The chain employs TRBV27 and TRBJ1-5; TRBD1 matches at 7 bases. The CDR3 is made up of 14 amino acids. The germline CDR1 and CDR2 sequences are MNHEY and SMNVEV (reference sequence). Trimming cost V 6 bases and J 6 bases; bases outside gene matches: 8. The CDR3 bases are TGTGCCAGCAGCCCAGGACAGGTAACTCAGCCCCAGCATTTT. It yields the protein CASSPGQVTQPQHF.